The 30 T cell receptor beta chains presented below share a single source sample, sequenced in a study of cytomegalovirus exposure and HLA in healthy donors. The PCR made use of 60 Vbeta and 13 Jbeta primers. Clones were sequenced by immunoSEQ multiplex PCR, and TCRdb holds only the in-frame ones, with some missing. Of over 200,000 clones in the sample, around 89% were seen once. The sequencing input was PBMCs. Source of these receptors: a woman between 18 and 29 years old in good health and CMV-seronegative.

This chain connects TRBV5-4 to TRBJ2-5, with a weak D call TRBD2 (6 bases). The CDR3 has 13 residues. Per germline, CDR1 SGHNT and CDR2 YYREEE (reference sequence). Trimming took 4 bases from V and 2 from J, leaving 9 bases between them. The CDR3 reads CASSPGEQETQYF. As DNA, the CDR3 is TGTGCCAGCAGCCCGGGGGAGCAAGAGACCCAGTACTTC.

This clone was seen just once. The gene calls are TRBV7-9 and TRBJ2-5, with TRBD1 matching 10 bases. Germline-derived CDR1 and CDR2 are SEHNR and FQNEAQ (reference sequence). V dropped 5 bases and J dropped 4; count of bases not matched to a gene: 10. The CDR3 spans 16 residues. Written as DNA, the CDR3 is TGTGCCAGCAGCGGTTTCGGGACAGGGGATGGAGAGACCCAGTACTTC. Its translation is CASSGFGTGDGETQYF.

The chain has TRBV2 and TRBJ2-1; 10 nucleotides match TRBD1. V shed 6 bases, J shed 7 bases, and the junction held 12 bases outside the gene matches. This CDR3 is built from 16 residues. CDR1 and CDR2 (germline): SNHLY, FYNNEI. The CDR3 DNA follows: TGTGCCAGCAGCTACCCCCGGACAGGGGGGGCAAATGAGCAGTTCTTC. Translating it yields CASSYPRTGGANEQFF. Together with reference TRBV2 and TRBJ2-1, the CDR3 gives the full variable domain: EPEVTQTPSHQVTQMGQEVILRCVPISNHLYFYWYRQILGQKVEFLVSFYNNEISEKSEIFDDQFSVERPDGSNFTLKIRSTKLEDSAMYFCASSYPRTGGANEQFFGPGTRLTVL.

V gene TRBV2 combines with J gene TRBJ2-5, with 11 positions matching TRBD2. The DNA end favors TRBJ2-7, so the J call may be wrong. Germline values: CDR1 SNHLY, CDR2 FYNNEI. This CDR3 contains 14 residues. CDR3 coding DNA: TGTGCCAGCAGTGGACTAGCGGGGACCTACGAGCAGTACTTC. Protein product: CASSGLAGTYEQYF.

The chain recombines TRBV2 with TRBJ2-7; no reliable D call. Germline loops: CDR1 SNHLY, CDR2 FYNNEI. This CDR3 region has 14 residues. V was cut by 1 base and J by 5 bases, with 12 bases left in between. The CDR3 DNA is TGTGCCAGCAGTGAAGAACGTAGCTTCGACGAGCAGTACTTC. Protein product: CASSEERSFDEQYF.

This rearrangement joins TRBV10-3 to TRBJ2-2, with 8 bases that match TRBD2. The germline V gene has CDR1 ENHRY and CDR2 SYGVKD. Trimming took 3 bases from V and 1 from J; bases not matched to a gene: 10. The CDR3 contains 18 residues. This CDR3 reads CAISDHAGGAKNTGELFF. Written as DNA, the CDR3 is TGTGCCATCAGTGATCACGCCGGGGGGGCTAAGAACACCGGGGAGCTGTTTTTT.

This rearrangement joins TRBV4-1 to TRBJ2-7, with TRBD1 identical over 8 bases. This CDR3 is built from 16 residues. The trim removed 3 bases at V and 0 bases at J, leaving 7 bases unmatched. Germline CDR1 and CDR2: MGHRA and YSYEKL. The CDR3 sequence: CASSQGSGQASYEQYF. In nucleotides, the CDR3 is TGCGCCAGCAGCCAGGGATCGGGACAGGCCTCCTACGAGCAGTACTTC.

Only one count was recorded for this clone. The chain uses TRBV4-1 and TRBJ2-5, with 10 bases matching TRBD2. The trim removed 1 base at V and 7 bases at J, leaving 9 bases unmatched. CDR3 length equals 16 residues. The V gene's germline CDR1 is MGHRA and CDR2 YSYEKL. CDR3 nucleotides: TGCGCCAGCAGCCAAGTCAAAGCGGGGGGGCAGGTGACCCAGTACTTC. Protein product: CASSQVKAGGQVTQYF.

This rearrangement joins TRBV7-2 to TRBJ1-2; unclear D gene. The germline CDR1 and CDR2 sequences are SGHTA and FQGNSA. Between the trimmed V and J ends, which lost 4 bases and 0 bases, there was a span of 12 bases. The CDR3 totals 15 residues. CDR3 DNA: TGTGCCAGCAGCTACTTTAAAGCTGCTAACTATGGCTACACCTTC. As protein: CASSYFKAANYGYTF.

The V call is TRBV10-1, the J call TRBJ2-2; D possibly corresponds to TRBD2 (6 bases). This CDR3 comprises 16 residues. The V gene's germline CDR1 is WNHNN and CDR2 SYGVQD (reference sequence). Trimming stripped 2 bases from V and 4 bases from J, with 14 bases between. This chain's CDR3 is CASSEIYGTGTGELFF. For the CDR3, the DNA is TGCGCCAGCAGTGAGATATATGGGACTGGCACCGGGGAGCTGTTTTTT.

This CDR3 reads CASSVRENTEAFF. In DNA form, the CDR3 reads TGTGCCAGCAGTGTCAGGGAGAACACTGAAGCTTTCTTT. The gene calls are TRBV6-1 and TRBJ1-1, with D possibly TRBD1 on 5 matching bases. From germline, CDR1 is MNHNS and CDR2 SASEGT. Trimming removed 4 bases at V and 1 base at J, with 7 bases between. This CDR3 region has 13 residues.

The DNA of the CDR3 is TGTGCCAGCAGCTTATCACTAGCGGGCTTCTACAATGAGCAGTTCTTC. Translation: CASSLSLAGFYNEQFF. V and J are TRBV7-9 and TRBJ2-1, with 9 bases lining up with TRBD2. J was trimmed by 3 bases and V by 2 bases; bases with no gene match: 5. The germline V gene encodes CDR1 SEHNR and CDR2 FQNEAQ (reference sequence). This CDR3 is 16 amino acids long.

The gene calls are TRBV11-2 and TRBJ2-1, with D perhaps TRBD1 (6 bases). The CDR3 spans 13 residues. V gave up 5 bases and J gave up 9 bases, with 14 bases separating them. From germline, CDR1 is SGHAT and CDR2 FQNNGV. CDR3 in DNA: TGTGCCAGCAGCCTCAGGGGCGCCAGTGAGCAGTTCTTC. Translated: CASSLRGASEQFF.

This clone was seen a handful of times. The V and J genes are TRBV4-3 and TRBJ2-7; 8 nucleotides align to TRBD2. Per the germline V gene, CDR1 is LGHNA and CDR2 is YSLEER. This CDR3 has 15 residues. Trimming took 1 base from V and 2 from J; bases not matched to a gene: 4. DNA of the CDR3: TGCGCCAGCAGCCAAGCCGGGGGGGTTACCTACGAGCAGTACTTC. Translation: CASSQAGGVTYEQYF.

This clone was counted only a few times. The DNA of the CDR3 is TGTGCCTGGAGTCGGGGGACGTCAGATACGCAGTATTTT. The encoded protein is CAWSRGTSDTQYF. J is TRBJ2-3 and V is TRBV30; a possible D gene is TRBD2 (6 bases). V lost 2 bases to trimming and J lost 4 bases, with 10 bases between them. Germline V lookup: CDR1 GTSNPN, CDR2 SVGIG (reference sequence). This CDR3 comprises 13 residues.

Here the CDR3 reads CASSIFGLAGHEQFF. Written as DNA, the CDR3 is TGTGCCAGTAGTATATTTGGACTAGCGGGCCATGAGCAGTTCTTC. This sequence joins TRBV19 and TRBJ2-1, with 11 bases aligning to TRBD2. This CDR3 contains 15 residues. The germline V gene has CDR1 LNHDA and CDR2 SQIVND (reference sequence). Trimming cost V 2 bases and J 8 bases; bases outside gene matches: 5.

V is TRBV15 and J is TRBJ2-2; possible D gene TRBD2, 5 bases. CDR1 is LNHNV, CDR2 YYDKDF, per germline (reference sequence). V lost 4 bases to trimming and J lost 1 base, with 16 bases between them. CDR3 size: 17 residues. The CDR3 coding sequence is TGTGCCACCAGCATAATCAAGGGCGGGCAGAACACCGGGGAGCTGTTTTTT. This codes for CATSIIKGGQNTGELFF. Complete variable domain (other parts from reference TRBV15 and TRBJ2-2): DAMVIQNPRYQVTQFGKPVTLSCSQTLNHNVMYWYQQKSSQAPKLLFHYYDKDFNNEADTPDNFQSRRPNTSFCFLDIRSPGLGDTAMYLCATSIIKGGQNTGELFFGEGSRLTVL.

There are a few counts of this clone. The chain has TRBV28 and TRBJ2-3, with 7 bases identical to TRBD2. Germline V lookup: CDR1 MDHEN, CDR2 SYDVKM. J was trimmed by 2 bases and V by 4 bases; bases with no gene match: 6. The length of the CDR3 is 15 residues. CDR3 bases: TGTGCCAGCAGTTCACCGGGAGGCGACACAGATACGCAGTATTTT. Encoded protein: CASSSPGGDTDTQYF.

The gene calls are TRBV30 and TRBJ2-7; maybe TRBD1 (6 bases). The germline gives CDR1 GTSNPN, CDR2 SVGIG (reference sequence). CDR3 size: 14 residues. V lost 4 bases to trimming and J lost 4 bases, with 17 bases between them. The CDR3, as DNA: TGTGCCTGGATTGGCCAAGGGGGTATATACGAGCAGTACTTC. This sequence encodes CAWIGQGGIYEQYF.

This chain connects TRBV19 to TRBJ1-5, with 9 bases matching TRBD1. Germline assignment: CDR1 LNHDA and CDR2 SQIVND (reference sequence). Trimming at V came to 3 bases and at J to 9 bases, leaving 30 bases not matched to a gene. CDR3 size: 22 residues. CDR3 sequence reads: CASSIAHRIEDRGLYVGRPQHF. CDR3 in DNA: TGTGCCAGTAGTATCGCCCACAGGATAGAAGACAGGGGGTTATATGTAGGTCGGCCCCAGCATTTT.

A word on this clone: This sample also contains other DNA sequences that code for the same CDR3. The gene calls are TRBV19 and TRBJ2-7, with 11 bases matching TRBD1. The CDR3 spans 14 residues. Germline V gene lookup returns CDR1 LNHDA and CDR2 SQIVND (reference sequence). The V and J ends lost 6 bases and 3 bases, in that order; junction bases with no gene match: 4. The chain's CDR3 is CASSPGTGGYEQYF. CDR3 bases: TGTGCCAGTAGCCCCGGGACAGGGGGCTACGAGCAGTACTTC.

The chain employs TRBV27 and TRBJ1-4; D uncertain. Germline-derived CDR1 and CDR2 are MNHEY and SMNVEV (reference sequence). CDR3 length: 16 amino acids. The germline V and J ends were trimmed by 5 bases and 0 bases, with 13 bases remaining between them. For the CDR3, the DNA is TGTGCCAGCAGTCAACGGAGGGTTGCAACTAATGAAAAACTGTTTTTT. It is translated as CASSQRRVATNEKLFF. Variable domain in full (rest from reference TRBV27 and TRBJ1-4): EAQVTQNPRYLITVTGKKLTVTCSQNMNHEYMSWYRQDPGLGLRQIYYSMNVEVTDKGDVPEGYKVSRKEKRNFPLILESPSPNQTSLYFCASSQRRVATNEKLFFGSGTQLSVL.

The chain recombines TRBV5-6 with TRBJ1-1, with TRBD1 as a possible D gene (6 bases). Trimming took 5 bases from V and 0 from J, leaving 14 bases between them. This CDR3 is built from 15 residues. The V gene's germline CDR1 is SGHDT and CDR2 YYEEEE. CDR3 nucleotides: TGTGCCAGCAGGCCCTGGGGGGGGCTGAACACTGAAGCTTTCTTT. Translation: CASRPWGGLNTEAFF.

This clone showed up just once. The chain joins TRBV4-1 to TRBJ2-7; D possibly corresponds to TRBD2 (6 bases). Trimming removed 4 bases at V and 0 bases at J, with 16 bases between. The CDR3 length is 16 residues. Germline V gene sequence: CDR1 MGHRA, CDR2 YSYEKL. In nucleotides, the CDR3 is TGCGCCAGCAGCCTCGTCAGCGGGCCCTTCTCCTACGAGCAGTACTTC. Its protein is CASSLVSGPFSYEQYF.

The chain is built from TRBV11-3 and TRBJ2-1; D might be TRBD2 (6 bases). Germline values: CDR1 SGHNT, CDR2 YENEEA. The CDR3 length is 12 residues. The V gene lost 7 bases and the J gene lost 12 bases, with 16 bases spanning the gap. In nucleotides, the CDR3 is TGTGCCAGCAAACTTGGGGGGAGTGGGCAGTTCTTC. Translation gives CASKLGGSGQFF. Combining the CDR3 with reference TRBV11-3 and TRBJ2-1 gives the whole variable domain EAGVVQSPRYKIIEKKQPVAFWCNPISGHNTLYWYLQNLGQGPELLIRYENEEAVDDSQLPKDRFSAERLKGVDSTLKIQPAELGDSAVYLCASKLGGSGQFFGPGTRLTVL.

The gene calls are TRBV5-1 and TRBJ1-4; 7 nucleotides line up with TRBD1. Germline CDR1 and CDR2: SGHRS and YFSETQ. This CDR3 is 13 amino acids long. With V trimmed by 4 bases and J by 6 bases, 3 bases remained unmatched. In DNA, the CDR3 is TGCGCCAGCAGCCGGGACAGTTATGAAAAACTGTTTTTT. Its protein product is CASSRDSYEKLFF. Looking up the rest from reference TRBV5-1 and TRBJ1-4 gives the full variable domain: KAGVTQTPRYLIKTRGQQVTLSCSPISGHRSVSWYQQTPGQGLQFLFEYFSETQRNKGNFPGRFSGRQFSNSRSEMNVSTLELGDSALYLCASSRDSYEKLFFGSGTQLSVL.

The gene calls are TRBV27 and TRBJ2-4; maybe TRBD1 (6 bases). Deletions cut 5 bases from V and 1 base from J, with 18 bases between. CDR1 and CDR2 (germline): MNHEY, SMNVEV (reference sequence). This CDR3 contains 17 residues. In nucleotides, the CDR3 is TGTGCCAGCAGTCCACCATCAATCGGACAGGCCAAAAACATTCAGTACTTC. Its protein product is CASSPPSIGQAKNIQYF.

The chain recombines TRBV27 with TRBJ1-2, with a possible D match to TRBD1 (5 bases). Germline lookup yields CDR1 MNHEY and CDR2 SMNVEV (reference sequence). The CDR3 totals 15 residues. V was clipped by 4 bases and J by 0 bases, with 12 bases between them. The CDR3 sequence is CASSSSTVSNYGYTF. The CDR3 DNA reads TGTGCCAGCAGTTCCTCGACAGTCTCTAACTATGGCTACACCTTC.

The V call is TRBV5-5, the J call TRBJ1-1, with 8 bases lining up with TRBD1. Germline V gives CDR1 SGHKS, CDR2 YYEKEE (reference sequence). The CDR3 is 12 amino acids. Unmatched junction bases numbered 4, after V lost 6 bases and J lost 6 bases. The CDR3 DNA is TGTGCCAGCACGGACAGGGCCCCTGAAGCTTTCTTT. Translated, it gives CASTDRAPEAFF.

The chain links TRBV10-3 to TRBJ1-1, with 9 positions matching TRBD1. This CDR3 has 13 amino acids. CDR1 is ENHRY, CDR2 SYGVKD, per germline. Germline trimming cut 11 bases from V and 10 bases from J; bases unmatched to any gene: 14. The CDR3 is CAAHHEGGQGAFF. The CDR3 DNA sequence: TGTGCCGCCCACCATGAGGGGGGACAGGGAGCTTTCTTT.